The 11 T cell receptor beta chains in this list originate from one sample, sequenced in a study of CD8+ T cells in alopecia areata. RNA, once extracted, was reverse transcribed into cDNA for use as the sequencing template. TCRdb's copy holds only in-frame clones and misses some; the assay was immunoSEQ multiplex PCR. The data show about 280,000 clones, about 62% seen once. The treatment is: oral pan-JAK inhibitor, 5-10 mg twice daily. The material sequenced was CD4+ T cells sorted from blood, taken at week 24, from a patient treated with tofacitinib. These receptors were taken from a human donor with alopecia areata.

The chain has TRBV4-1 and TRBJ2-7, with a weak D call TRBD2 (5 bases). Trimming left V 0 bases short and J 2 bases short, with 14 bases between. This CDR3 spans 16 amino acids. Germline V CDR1 and CDR2: MGHRA, YSYEKL. The CDR3 nucleotides read TGCGCCAGCAGCCAAGATTTCCGGGGATACACCTACGAGCAGTACTTC. This translates into CASSQDFRGYTYEQYF.

The V and J genes are TRBV29-1 and TRBJ1-2, with 7 bases that match TRBD1. V dropped 5 bases and J dropped 4; count of bases not matched to a gene: 4. This CDR3 region has 12 residues. From germline, CDR1 is SQVTM and CDR2 ANQGSEA. The DNA of the CDR3 is TGCAGCGTTCTTCACAGGGGCTATGGCTACACCTTC. Encoded protein: CSVLHRGYGYTF.

The sample holds a few counts of this clone. The chain employs TRBV10-3 and TRBJ2-2; D is unresolved. Germline assignment: CDR1 ENHRY and CDR2 SYGVKD. V gave up 6 bases and J gave up 0 bases, with 17 bases separating them. This CDR3 is 17 amino acids long. The CDR3 loop reads CAIRARDSIANTGELFF. The DNA of the CDR3 is TGTGCCATCAGAGCCCGTGACTCCATCGCGAACACCGGGGAGCTGTTTTTT.

The chain uses TRBV15 and TRBJ2-2; D is possibly TRBD1 or TRBD2 (6 bases each). Trimming left V 3 bases short and J 0 bases short, with 11 bases between. There are 16 residues in the CDR3. CDR1 and CDR2 from the germline V gene are LNHNV and YYDKDF (reference sequence). The CDR3, as DNA: TGTGCCACCAGCAGCGGGGGCAGTTCGAACACCGGGGAGCTGTTTTTT. This gives the protein CATSSGGSSNTGELFF.

The V gene is TRBV7-8, the J gene TRBJ2-1; D is possibly TRBD1 (5 bases). From germline, CDR1 is SGHVS and CDR2 FQNEAQ. This CDR3 is built from 15 residues. Trimming left V 1 base short and J 8 bases short, with 15 bases between. CDR3 protein: CASSLVGAEGDEQFF. The CDR3 region has the DNA TGTGCCAGCAGCTTAGTTGGGGCGGAAGGGGATGAGCAGTTCTTC.

This clone was seen a single time. V is TRBV4-2 and J is TRBJ1-2; 10 bases map to TRBD1. Germline V gives CDR1 LGHNA, CDR2 YNFKEQ. There are 17 residues in the CDR3. V trimming: 0 bases; J trimming: 4 bases; junction bases outside the gene matches: 8. The CDR3: CASSQDRLGTGAYGYTF. CDR3 DNA: TGTGCCAGCAGCCAAGATCGCCTCGGGACAGGGGCCTATGGCTACACCTTC.

Only one count was recorded for this clone. The CDR3 DNA follows: TGTGCCAGCTCACCCGGACAGGGCCCCCACGAGCAGTACTTC. Its translation is CASSPGQGPHEQYF. V is TRBV18 and J is TRBJ2-7; 8 positions agree with TRBD1. CDR1 is KGHSH, CDR2 LQKENI, per germline. J was trimmed by 5 bases and V by 3 bases; bases with no gene match: 6. The CDR3 totals 14 residues.

The chain is built from TRBV30 and TRBJ2-5; TRBD2 aligns across 8 bases. The J segment lost 5 bases and the V segment lost 0 bases, leaving 11 bases of the junction unmatched. The CDR3 runs to 16 residues. From germline, CDR1 is GTSNPN and CDR2 SVGIG (reference sequence). This CDR3 is CAWSVPGGANMETQYF. DNA of the CDR3: TGTGCCTGGAGTGTACCCGGGGGGGCAAACATGGAGACCCAGTACTTC. The full variable domain, rest sourced from reference TRBV30 and TRBJ2-5, is SQTIHQWPATLVQPVGSPLSLECTVEGTSNPNLYWYRQAAGRGLQLLFYSVGIGQISSEVPQNLSASRPQDRQFILSSKKLLLSDSGFYLCAWSVPGGANMETQYFGPGTRLLVL.

V and J are TRBV7-3 and TRBJ2-7; TRBD1 is a possible D gene (7 bases). Germline CDR1 is SGHTA and CDR2 is FQGTGA. V shed 0 bases and J shed 3 bases, with 12 bases lying between them. This CDR3 is 15 amino acids long. The CDR3 here is CASSLTPGGLYEQYF. The DNA for the CDR3 is TGTGCCAGCAGCTTAACACCAGGGGGGCTCTACGAGCAGTACTTC.

This rearrangement joins TRBV5-1 to TRBJ2-3, with 8 bases that match TRBD2. The CDR3 has 15 amino acids. J lost 1 base, V lost 0 bases, and 1 base had no gene match. Germline values: CDR1 SGHRS, CDR2 YFSETQ. The CDR3, as DNA: TGCGCCAGCAGCTTGGTAGCGGGGCGCACAGATACGCAGTATTTT. Protein: CASSLVAGRTDTQYF.

This clone was picked up a small number of times. The rearrangement links TRBV28 to TRBJ2-7; D ambiguous. Looked up from germline, CDR1 is MDHEN and CDR2 is SYDVKM. Deletions cut 6 bases from V and 2 bases from J, with 8 bases between. The CDR3 extends over 12 amino acids. The CDR3 here is CASSSITYEQYF. Written as DNA, the CDR3 is TGTGCCAGCAGCTCAATCACCTACGAGCAGTACTTC.